The 32 T cell receptor beta chains below were found in one sample sequenced in a study of blood T cell repertoires in COVID-19. The data were produced by immunoSEQ multiplex PCR, yet TCRdb's version contains in-frame clones alone and is incomplete. The sample holds roughly 150,000 clones, around 81% seen once. Sequenced material: peripheral blood. These receptors originate from a man in his sixties with active or convalescent COVID-19.

This clone has more than one count but fewer than ten. The rearrangement links TRBV5-1 to TRBJ2-1; no firm D call. In germline, CDR1 is SGHRS, CDR2 YFSETQ. This CDR3 comprises 15 residues. The germline V and J ends were trimmed by 0 bases and 4 bases, with 11 bases remaining between them. Here the CDR3 DNA reads TGCGCCAGCAGCTTGGCGGCAGGCCGGTACAATGAGCAGTTCTTC. This sequence encodes CASSLAAGRYNEQFF.

This chain links TRBV2 with TRBJ1-4; 9 positions agree with TRBD1. The CDR3 runs 13 residues. Germline-derived CDR1 and CDR2 are SNHLY and FYNNEI. V gave up 2 bases and J gave up 13 bases; unmatched junction bases: 5. The CDR3 sequence: CASSEMDRGRLFF. CDR3 in DNA: TGTGCCAGCAGTGAAATGGACAGGGGAAGACTGTTTTTT. The complete variable domain, with remaining parts taken from reference TRBV2 and TRBJ1-4, reads EPEVTQTPSHQVTQMGQEVILRCVPISNHLYFYWYRQILGQKVEFLVSFYNNEISEKSEIFDDQFSVERPDGSNFTLKIRSTKLEDSAMYFCASSEMDRGRLFFGSGTQLSVL.

The rearrangement links TRBV24-1 to TRBJ1-2; D gene uncertain. Germline V lookup: CDR1 KGHDR, CDR2 SFDVKD. This CDR3 is 14 amino acids long. V was clipped by 1 base and J by 4 bases, with 9 bases between them. Written as DNA, the CDR3 is TGTGCCACCAGTGATTTTGAGTCAGGCTATGGCTACACCTTC. Residues: CATSDFESGYGYTF.

The CDR3 DNA sequence: TGTGCCAGCAGTCCCGCCGGTCAGCCCCAGCATTTT. It translates to CASSPAGQPQHF. The rearrangement uses TRBV28 and TRBJ1-5; D not certain. Germline V gene data show CDR1 as MDHEN and CDR2 as SYDVKM. Trimming stripped 5 bases from V and 6 bases from J, with 8 bases between. There are 12 residues in the CDR3.

The chain recombines TRBV19 with TRBJ1-1; 8 bases are a match to TRBD1. V shed 2 bases and J 0 bases; nucleotides not matched to a gene: 8. Germline V gene sequence: CDR1 LNHDA, CDR2 SQIVND (reference sequence). CDR3 length equals 17 residues. The DNA for the CDR3 is TGTGCCAGTAGTATAACCGGGACAGGAACAATGAACACTGAAGCTTTCTTT. Amino acids: CASSITGTGTMNTEAFF. Using reference TRBV19 and TRBJ1-1 for the parts outside the CDR3, the full variable domain is DGGITQSPKYLFRKEGQNVTLSCEQNLNHDAMYWYRQDPGQGLRLIYYSQIVNDFQKGDIAEGYSVSREKKESFPLTVTSAQKNPTAFYLCASSITGTGTMNTEAFFGQGTRLTVV.

The chain employs TRBV28 and TRBJ1-3, with 7 bases lining up with TRBD1. This CDR3 comprises 13 residues. Losses at the gene ends were 6 bases for V and 1 base for J; bases not matched to a gene: 0. The germline CDR1 and CDR2 sequences are MDHEN and SYDVKM. The CDR3: CASRDRSGNTIYF. In nucleotides, the CDR3 is TGTGCCAGCAGGGACAGGTCTGGAAACACCATATATTTT. The full variable domain, in which reference TRBV28 and TRBJ1-3 provide the parts outside the CDR3, is DVKVTQSSRYLVKRTGEKVFLECVQDMDHENMFWYRQDPGLGLRLIYFSYDVKMKEKGDIPEGYSVSREKKERFSLILESASTNQTSMYLCASRDRSGNTIYFGEGSWLTVV.

The chain uses TRBV4-2 and TRBJ2-2, with no clear D. Germline CDR1 is LGHNA and CDR2 is YNFKEQ. V was cut by 2 bases and J by 2 bases, with 3 bases left in between. The CDR3 has 13 residues. The chain's CDR3 is CASSQRNTGELFF. The DNA for the CDR3 is TGTGCCAGCAGCCAACGTAACACCGGGGAGCTGTTTTTT.

The chain couples TRBV12-3 or TRBV12-4 to TRBJ1-1; a possible D gene is TRBD1 (6 bases). The CDR3 covers 13 residues. V lost 7 bases and J lost 2, with 11 bases in between. The CDR3 coding sequence is TGTGCCAGCAACACAGGGATCAACACTGAAGCTTTCTTT. As protein: CASNTGINTEAFF.

V is TRBV5-4 and J is TRBJ2-4, with TRBD2 matching over 7 bases. CDR3 length equals 17 residues. Losses at the gene ends were 4 bases for V and 0 bases for J; bases not matched to a gene: 10. CDR1 and CDR2 (germline): SGHNT, YYREEE (reference sequence). The CDR3 protein is CASSGRDGSLAKNIQYF. The CDR3 nucleotides are TGTGCCAGCAGCGGGAGGGACGGGTCCTTAGCCAAAAACATTCAGTACTTC.

This chain uses TRBV7-2 with TRBJ1-3, with TRBD1 matching over 9 bases. Germline V gene sequence: CDR1 SGHTA, CDR2 FQGNSA. V lost 0 bases to trimming and J lost 4 bases; unmatched junction nucleotides: 1. The CDR3 has 15 amino acids. The CDR3 DNA is TGTGCCAGCAGCTTAGCGGGACAGGGAGGAAACACCATATATTTT. It codes for CASSLAGQGGNTIYF.

The chain joins TRBV6-5 to TRBJ2-3; 9 bases are shared with TRBD2. The CDR3 length is 13 residues. The V and J ends lost 8 bases and 9 bases, in that order; junction bases with no gene match: 9. Germline V lookup: CDR1 MNHEY, CDR2 SVGAGI. The CDR3 DNA reads as TGTGCCAGCCGAGCTTCCGGGACTAGCACGCAGTATTTT. Translated: CASRASGTSTQYF.

This clone was counted between two and nine times. This chain joins TRBV11-3 and TRBJ2-1, with 12 bases fitting TRBD2. V lost 5 bases to trimming and J lost 9 bases; unmatched junction nucleotides: 5. CDR3 length: 14 residues. Germline V lookup: CDR1 SGHNT, CDR2 YENEEA. This chain's CDR3 is CASSKASGRGEQFF. The CDR3 bases are TGTGCCAGCAGCAAGGCTAGCGGGAGGGGTGAGCAGTTCTTC.

This clone was recorded many times. The chain recombines TRBV2 with TRBJ2-1, with 11 positions matching TRBD2. The ends lost 1 base at V and 7 bases at J; junction bases unmatched: 9. Germline CDR1 SNHLY, CDR2 FYNNEI. This CDR3 is 17 amino acids long. The DNA for the CDR3 is TGTGCCAGCAGTGAAGAATTTAGCGGGGGGGCCGAGAATGAGCAGTTCTTC. This sequence encodes CASSEEFSGGAENEQFF. Full variable domain (outside the CDR3, taken from reference TRBV2 and TRBJ2-1): EPEVTQTPSHQVTQMGQEVILRCVPISNHLYFYWYRQILGQKVEFLVSFYNNEISEKSEIFDDQFSVERPDGSNFTLKIRSTKLEDSAMYFCASSEEFSGGAENEQFFGPGTRLTVL.

This clone appeared a single time. This chain links TRBV5-4 with TRBJ2-7, with 10 nucleotides matching TRBD2. V shed 3 bases and J 2 bases; nucleotides not matched to a gene: 5. Germline assignment: CDR1 SGHNT and CDR2 YYREEE (reference sequence). This CDR3 has 15 amino acids. The CDR3 region has the DNA TGTGCCAGCAGCTCCAGGACTAGCGGCCCCTACGAGCAGTACTTC. Encoded protein: CASSSRTSGPYEQYF.

The chain has TRBV27 and TRBJ2-7; 9 nucleotides line up with TRBD2. Germline CDR1 is MNHEY and CDR2 is SMNVEV (reference sequence). V was clipped by 8 bases and J by 5 bases; unmatched bases: 10. The CDR3 extends over 14 amino acids. DNA of the CDR3: TGTGCCAGCCAGCCGAGCGGGAGGCGAAACGAGCAGTACTTC. It codes for CASQPSGRRNEQYF.

V gene TRBV5-1 combines with J gene TRBJ1-2; the D gene is possibly TRBD1 (6 bases). CDR1 and CDR2 (germline): SGHRS, YFSETQ. Trimming left V 0 bases short and J 4 bases short, with 7 bases between. The CDR3 is 13 amino acids. The CDR3 DNA reads as TGCGCCAGCAGCTTGGAGGACAGCTATGGCTACACCTTC. Encoded protein: CASSLEDSYGYTF. Drawing the rest from reference TRBV5-1 and TRBJ1-2, the complete variable domain is KAGVTQTPRYLIKTRGQQVTLSCSPISGHRSVSWYQQTPGQGLQFLFEYFSETQRNKGNFPGRFSGRQFSNSRSEMNVSTLELGDSALYLCASSLEDSYGYTFGSGTRLTVV.

This clone was recorded once. J is TRBJ2-3 and V is TRBV6-5; the D gene is possibly TRBD2 (7 bases). With 5 bases removed from V and 2 bases from J, the gap between germline ends came to 14 bases. The CDR3 sequence is 15 residues long. Per the germline V gene, CDR1 is MNHEY and CDR2 is SVGAGI. The CDR3 nucleotides read TGTGCCAGCAGTCCCCGAGGGGGGGCCACAGATACGCAGTATTTT. As protein: CASSPRGGATDTQYF.

The J gene is TRBJ1-3, the V gene TRBV28; 7 nucleotides agree with TRBD1. V dropped 5 bases and J dropped 0; count of bases not matched to a gene: 10. The CDR3 spans 17 residues. The germline gives CDR1 MDHEN, CDR2 SYDVKM. The chain's CDR3 is CASSTRQGALSGNTIYF. The CDR3 nucleotides read TGTGCCAGCAGTACCCGACAGGGCGCGCTCTCTGGAAACACCATATATTTT.

J is TRBJ2-5 and V is TRBV2; 9 bases agree with TRBD2. The V gene end was trimmed by 6 bases and the J gene end by 5 bases; junction bases not matched to a gene: 10. In germline, CDR1 is SNHLY, CDR2 FYNNEI. This CDR3 spans 15 amino acids. The CDR3 loop reads CASSPQAGGPETQYF. The DNA for the CDR3 is TGTGCCAGCAGCCCCCAGGCGGGGGGGCCGGAGACCCAGTACTTC.

This rearrangement joins TRBV13 to TRBJ1-1, with a possible D match to TRBD1 (6 bases). Trimming took off 5 bases at V and 1 base at J, with 17 bases between the two ends. This CDR3 is built from 16 residues. Germline V lookup: CDR1 PRHDT, CDR2 FYEKMQ (reference sequence). CDR3 coding DNA: TGTGCCAGCAGCCCACACCAGGGGCGGCAGAACACTGAAGCTTTCTTT. Its protein product is CASSPHQGRQNTEAFF.

The J gene is TRBJ1-2, the V gene TRBV29-1; maybe TRBD1 (6 bases). Trimming pared 7 bases from V and 0 bases from J, leaving 18 bases between. Germline V gives CDR1 SQVTM, CDR2 ANQGSEA. CDR3 length: 15 amino acids. Written as DNA, the CDR3 is TGCAGCGCAGCCTCCCAACAGGGCCCTAACTATGGCTACACCTTC. It is translated as CSAASQQGPNYGYTF.

This chain connects TRBV12-1 to TRBJ2-7; the table names TRBD1, a call not compared with the DNA. TRBV12-1 represents a pseudogene. The CDR3 runs 14 residues. CDR3: CASSKRDRGHEQYF. CDR3 in DNA: TGTGCCAGCAGCAAACGGGACAGGGGCCACGAGCAGTACTTC.

This clone was counted once. The rearrangement uses TRBV3-1 (or the pseudogene TRBV3-2) and TRBJ1-2; perhaps TRBD1 as D (6 bases). The CDR3 has 16 residues. CDR1 and CDR2 (germline): LGHDT, YNNKEL (reference sequence). Deletions cut 1 base from V and 8 bases from J, with 20 bases between. For the CDR3, the DNA is TGTGCCAGCAGCCAAGGGTCGGGACACACTAAGGGAGGCTACACCTTC. Its protein is CASSQGSGHTKGGYTF.

This sequence joins TRBV29-1 and TRBJ2-7; 7 nucleotides align to TRBD1. The CDR3 is 13 amino acids. The V gene end was trimmed by 1 base and the J gene end by 2 bases; junction bases not matched to a gene: 2. CDR1 is SQVTM and CDR2 is ANQGSEA in the germline V gene. CDR3 in DNA: TGCAGCGTTGAAGGTACAGGGGCCTACGAGCAGTACTTC. This sequence encodes CSVEGTGAYEQYF.

This chain uses TRBV13 with TRBJ1-4, with 7 positions matching TRBD1. Germline CDR1 and CDR2: PRHDT and FYEKMQ (reference sequence). The ends lost 0 bases at V and 3 bases at J; junction bases unmatched: 7. CDR3 size: 17 residues. The CDR3 sequence: CASSLGPSQGANEKLFF. CDR3 coding DNA: TGTGCCAGCAGCTTAGGCCCTTCTCAGGGGGCTAATGAAAAACTGTTTTTT. Combining the CDR3 with reference TRBV13 and TRBJ1-4 gives the whole variable domain AAGVIQSPRHLIKEKRETATLKCYPIPRHDTVYWYQQGPGQDPQFLISFYEKMQSDKGSIPDRFSAQQFSDYHSELNMSSLELGDSALYFCASSLGPSQGANEKLFFGSGTQLSVL.

The chain recombines TRBV28 with TRBJ2-3, with TRBD2 identical over 11 bases. CDR1 is MDHEN, CDR2 SYDVKM, per germline. V was clipped by 2 bases and J by 0 bases; unmatched bases: 1. The CDR3 sequence is 16 residues long. CDR3 coding DNA: TGTGCCAGCAGTTTAGGGACTAGCGGAAGCACAGATACGCAGTATTTT. Its protein is CASSLGTSGSTDTQYF.

The chain joins TRBV6-5 to TRBJ1-1; the D gene is possibly TRBD1 (6 bases). The germline CDR1 and CDR2 sequences are MNHEY and SVGAGI. This CDR3 spans 15 amino acids. Trimming removed 6 bases from V and 2 bases from J, with 16 bases in between. CDR3 DNA: TGTGCCAGCAGCCAGAGGCGGGGGGGCAACACTGAAGCTTTCTTT. Translated, it gives CASSQRRGGNTEAFF.

The chain couples TRBV5-1 to TRBJ1-1; TRBD1 might be the D (6 bases). Germline V CDR1 and CDR2: SGHRS, YFSETQ. The CDR3 covers 15 residues. Trimming shortened V by 0 bases and J by 4 bases, and 13 bases separated the two germline ends. The CDR3 region is CASSLEALRGTEAFF. CDR3 coding DNA: TGCGCCAGCAGCTTGGAGGCCCTCAGGGGCACTGAAGCTTTCTTT.

J is TRBJ2-1 and V is TRBV12-2; the DNA was not used to check the table's D call, TRBD1. TRBV12-2 is a pseudogene locus. This CDR3 comprises 17 residues. The CDR3 is CASRLIMGRTGGAEQFF. As DNA, the CDR3 is TGTGCAAGTCGCCTTATAATGGGGAGGACAGGGGGCGCTGAGCAGTTCTTC.

This clone has at least ten counts. The CDR3 region has the DNA TGTGCCAGCAGGATTTATAGCGGGGGCTACGAGCAGTACTTC. Translating gives CASRIYSGGYEQYF. V usage is TRBV6-5 and J usage is TRBJ2-7; 9 bases match TRBD2. Germline V CDR1 and CDR2: MNHEY, SVGAGI. Losses at the gene ends were 6 bases for V and 3 bases for J; bases not matched to a gene: 6. The CDR3 loop spans 14 amino acids.

The rearrangement links TRBV5-5 to TRBJ1-1, with 7 bases matching TRBD1. V was clipped by 1 base and J by 0 bases; unmatched bases: 3. Looked up from germline, CDR1 is SGHKS and CDR2 is YYEKEE (reference sequence). There are 15 residues in the CDR3. The CDR3 reads CASSLFTGVNTEAFF. In nucleotides, the CDR3 is TGTGCCAGCAGCTTGTTCACAGGGGTGAACACTGAAGCTTTCTTT.

The chain is built from TRBV11-2 and TRBJ2-5, with TRBD2 as a possible D gene (6 bases). This CDR3 spans 14 amino acids. Per germline, CDR1 SGHAT and CDR2 FQNNGV. V lost 8 bases and J 9 bases, leaving 22 bases between the germline ends. The CDR3 loop is CASSPGTLQGAQYF. CDR3 in DNA: TGTGCCAGCTCCCCCGGGACTCTCCAAGGGGCCCAGTACTTC.